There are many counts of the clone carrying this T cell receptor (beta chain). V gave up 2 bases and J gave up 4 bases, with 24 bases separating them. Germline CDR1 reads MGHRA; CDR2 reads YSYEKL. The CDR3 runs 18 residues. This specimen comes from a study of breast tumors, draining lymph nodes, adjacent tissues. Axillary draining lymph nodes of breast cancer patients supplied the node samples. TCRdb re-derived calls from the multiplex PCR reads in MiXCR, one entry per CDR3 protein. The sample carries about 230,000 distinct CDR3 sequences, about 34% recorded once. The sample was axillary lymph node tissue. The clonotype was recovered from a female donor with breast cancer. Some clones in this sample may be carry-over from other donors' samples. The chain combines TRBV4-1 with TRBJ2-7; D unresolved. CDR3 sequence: CASSQWALTTMNPYEQYF. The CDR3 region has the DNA TGCGCCAGCAGCCAATGGGCCCTAACCACCATGAACCCATACGAGCAGTACTTC.